The next 10 T cell receptor beta chains were all read from a single sample in a study of blood T cells in healthy people across ages. For the second PCR, which ran for roughly 6 to 11 cycles, a sample-barcoded 5' primer and a J-beta primer mix were used. Each CDR3 protein is one row after TCRdb ran MiXCR on the 5' RACE reads. The sample includes over 600,000 distinct CDR3 sequences, over 20% of them seen just once. The sample consisted of blood. The receptors were sampled from a man between 65 and 85 years old in good health.

This clonotype occurred a few times. CDR3 sequence: CASSLIYSGANVLTF. Here the CDR3 DNA reads TGTGCCAGCAGCTTGATTTATTCTGGGGCCAACGTCCTGACTTTC. V gene TRBV7-2 combines with J gene TRBJ2-6; no clear D gene. Trimming left V 3 bases short and J 1 base short, with 7 bases between. CDR1 and CDR2 from the germline V gene are SGHTA and FQGNSA. This CDR3 contains 15 residues.

At least ten counts were recorded for this clonotype. This sequence joins TRBV7-9 and TRBJ2-5; 9 bases fit TRBD2. Germline lookup yields CDR1 SEHNR and CDR2 FQNEAQ (reference sequence). The CDR3 sequence is 15 residues long. J lost 5 bases, V lost 4 bases, and 8 bases had no gene match. CDR3 sequence reads: CASSSSLAGVETQYF. As DNA, the CDR3 is TGTGCCAGCAGCTCTTCCTTAGCGGGAGTCGAGACCCAGTACTTC.

The V and J genes are TRBV29-1 and TRBJ2-7; D tentatively fits TRBD1 or TRBD2 (6 bases each). Germline V gene lookup returns CDR1 SQVTM and CDR2 ANQGSEA. Between the trimmed V and J ends, which lost 3 bases and 3 bases, there was a span of 15 bases. This CDR3 is 14 amino acids long. The CDR3 protein is CSVDPGVGGYEQYF. The CDR3 coding sequence is TGCAGCGTTGATCCAGGGGTGGGGGGCTACGAGCAGTACTTC.

This clonotype was recorded a few times. The chain joins TRBV11-2 to TRBJ2-5; TRBD1 might be the D (6 bases). The tail of the sequence fits TRBJ2-7 better, so the J call may be wrong. The CDR3 has 17 residues. Looked up from germline, CDR1 is SGHAT and CDR2 is FQNNGV. This CDR3 reads CASSLAEPARGRNEQYF. The CDR3, as DNA: TGTGCCAGCAGCTTAGCCGAGCCGGCCAGGGGAAGGAACGAGCAGTACTTC.

This clonotype was counted only a few times. The chain couples TRBV29-1 to TRBJ2-1, with D uncertain. There are 14 residues in the CDR3. Trimming removed 3 bases from V and 0 bases from J, with 9 bases in between. Germline V gene data show CDR1 as SQVTM and CDR2 as ANQGSEA. The CDR3 loop reads CSVDPQSSYNEQFF. As DNA, the CDR3 is TGCAGCGTTGATCCCCAAAGCTCCTACAATGAGCAGTTCTTC.

The CDR3: CASSLWEARSDTQYF. CDR3 DNA sequence: TGTGCCAGCAGCTTGTGGGAGGCCAGGTCAGATACGCAGTATTTT. V and J are TRBV5-5 and TRBJ2-3; D might be TRBD2 (6 bases). Trimming cost V 1 base and J 4 bases, with 13 bases left between them. This CDR3 contains 15 residues. The germline V gene encodes CDR1 SGHKS and CDR2 YYEKEE (reference sequence).

This clonotype was picked up a small number of times. This chain uses TRBV20-1 with TRBJ2-7; weak D call: TRBD2 (7 bases). The J call is doubtful: the DNA matches TRBJ2-1 better. This CDR3 spans 14 amino acids. CDR1 DFQATT and CDR2 SNEGSKA come from the germline V gene (reference sequence). CDR3: CSASSSGNRDEQFF. Here the CDR3 DNA reads TGCAGTGCTAGTTCCAGCGGGAACAGGGATGAGCAGTTCTTC.

This clonotype was picked up a small number of times. The CDR3 ends on some other residue instead of the conserved phenylalanine or tryptophan, so this is likely a read error. The chain employs TRBV20-1 and TRBJ1-2; 9 nucleotides match TRBD1. CDR1 is DFQATT and CDR2 is SNEGSKA in the germline V gene (reference sequence). Losses at the gene ends were 3 bases for V and 1 base for J; bases not matched to a gene: 3. CDR3 size: 14 residues. The CDR3 here is CSASGTGNNYGYTL. DNA for the CDR3: TGCAGTGCTAGCGGGACAGGGAATAACTATGGCTACACCCTC.

This clonotype was seen a few times. V and J are TRBV6-5 and TRBJ2-7, with a possible D match to TRBD2 (6 bases). CDR3 size: 14 residues. Germline assignment: CDR1 MNHEY and CDR2 SVGAGI. V lost 2 bases and J 6 bases, leaving 14 bases between the germline ends. The CDR3 nucleotides are TGTGCCAGCAGTTACGTGGGAGAGGAGGGCGAGCAGTACTTC. It encodes CASSYVGEEGEQYF.

This clonotype has a handful of counts. The chain recombines TRBV4-3 with TRBJ2-4; tentatively, D is TRBD1 or TRBD2 (5 bases each). The V and J ends lost 4 bases and 0 bases respectively, with 13 bases between them. CDR3 length equals 16 residues. CDR1 and CDR2 (germline): LGHNA, YSLEER. The CDR3 DNA follows: TGCGCCAGCAGCCCCGAGGTGAGGGGAGCCAAAAACATTCAGTACTTC. As protein: CASSPEVRGAKNIQYF.